The 18 T cell receptor beta chains below come from one sample, sequenced in a study of post-analysis software for immune sequencing data. Study results and caveats: In patients, about five TRBV segments were more frequent than in controls, with TRBV5-6, TRBV5-1 and TRBV20-1 among them.

These TCRs' antigens remain unknown. The authors incorporated unique molecular identifiers into the TCR beta cDNA libraries. TCRdb re-called the PCR reads through MiXCR, storing one row per CDR3 protein. The data contain about 760,000 distinct CDR3 sequences, 30% of them singletons. The sample comprised blood. These receptors were collected from a girl aged 10 to 17 with multiple sclerosis.

This clonotype was picked up a small number of times. The chain joins TRBV29-1 to TRBJ1-5, with 8 bases fitting TRBD1. This CDR3 has 13 amino acids. The V and J ends lost 3 bases and 2 bases, in that order; junction bases with no gene match: 0. Germline lookup yields CDR1 SQVTM and CDR2 ANQGSEA. The CDR3 region is CSVEDRGNQPQHF. The CDR3, as DNA: TGCAGCGTTGAGGACAGGGGCAATCAGCCCCAGCATTTT.

The rearrangement uses TRBV7-2 and TRBJ2-3, with 9 nucleotides matching TRBD2. CDR3 length equals 17 residues. Germline CDR1 and CDR2: SGHTA and FQGNSA. V was pared by 4 bases and J by 2 bases, with 10 bases of the junction left unmatched. The CDR3 DNA reads TGTGCCAGCAGCTCAATAATAGCGGGAGAGTACACAGATACGCAGTATTTT. Translating gives CASSSIIAGEYTDTQYF.

The chain recombines TRBV7-9 with TRBJ1-4; D not resolved. Germline V gives CDR1 SEHNR, CDR2 FQNEAQ (reference sequence). The CDR3 runs 14 residues. V shed 6 bases and J shed 3 bases, with 11 bases lying between them. The CDR3: CASRHSTANEKLFF. As DNA, the CDR3 is TGTGCCAGCAGACACAGTACAGCTAATGAAAAACTGTTTTTT.

This chain links TRBV6-1 with TRBJ2-3, with D perhaps TRBD1 (6 bases). CDR1 and CDR2 from the germline V gene are MNHNS and SASEGT. The CDR3 is 16 residues long. The V end lost 2 bases, the J end lost 1 base, and 13 bases lay between the germline ends. Here the CDR3 DNA reads TGTGCCAGCAGTGAAAACAGGGTTGGAGGCACAGATACGCAGTATTTT. It encodes CASSENRVGGTDTQYF.

There are many counts of this clonotype. The rearrangement uses TRBV7-2 and TRBJ2-3, with D possibly being TRBD2 (6 bases). The germline V gene encodes CDR1 SGHTA and CDR2 FQGNSA. CDR3 length: 15 residues. The V and J ends lost 9 bases and 6 bases respectively, with 22 bases between them. This CDR3 is CASTSGAGRGDTQYF. CDR3 DNA: TGTGCCAGTACCTCTGGGGCAGGCCGGGGGGATACGCAGTATTTT.

A single count supports this clonotype. A much larger clone sits a single nucleotide away, making a read error possible. CDR3 loop: CAIRARGGTEYF. The CDR3 nucleotides are TGTGCCATCAGGGCAAGAGGCGGGACCGAGTACTTC. V is TRBV10-3 and J is TRBJ2-5; weak D call: TRBD2 (6 bases). CDR3 size: 12 residues. Germline V CDR1 and CDR2: ENHRY, SYGVKD.

The chain is built from TRBV6-5 and TRBJ2-7; TRBD1 is a possible D gene (5 bases). The germline V and J ends were trimmed by 6 bases and 1 base, with 13 bases remaining between them. The CDR3 runs to 14 residues. From germline, CDR1 is MNHEY and CDR2 SVGAGI. The CDR3 DNA follows: TGTGCCAGCAGCACCCGACGGACATCCTACGAGCAGTACTTC. Translating it yields CASSTRRTSYEQYF.

The chain links TRBV27 to TRBJ2-6; D unresolved. Germline V gene sequence: CDR1 MNHEY, CDR2 SMNVEV (reference sequence). The CDR3 has 16 amino acids. With 3 bases removed from V and 0 bases from J, the gap between germline ends came to 9 bases. In DNA, the CDR3 is TGTGCCAGCAGTTTTGTGGTGGGCTCTGGGGCCAACGTCCTGACTTTC. It codes for CASSFVVGSGANVLTF.

The V gene is TRBV7-9, the J gene TRBJ1-5; no clear D. Germline CDR1 reads SEHNR; CDR2 reads FQNEAQ (reference sequence). V lost 0 bases and J lost 1, with 7 bases in between. This CDR3 spans 15 amino acids. The CDR3 nucleotides read TGTGCCAGCAGCTTAGCGGGAAGGAGCAATCAGCCCCAGCATTTT. It translates to CASSLAGRSNQPQHF.

As concerns this clonotype: A much larger clone lies one base from this, so it may be a read error. The gene calls are TRBV20-1 and TRBJ2-7, with D hard to call. V was pared by 0 bases and J by 7 bases, with 7 bases between. The CDR3 loop spans 11 amino acids. Germline assignment: CDR1 DFQATT and CDR2 SNEGSKA (reference sequence). The CDR3 is CSAREDDEQYF. In nucleotides, the CDR3 is TGCAGTGCTAGAGAGGACGATGAGCAGTACTTC.

Only one count was recorded for this clonotype. The chain is built from TRBV20-1 and TRBJ2-1, with D possibly matching TRBD1 (6 bases). The ends were cut back, 5 bases at V and 5 bases at J, with 16 bases in the middle. Germline CDR1 DFQATT, CDR2 SNEGSKA (reference sequence). CDR3 length: 14 residues. The chain's CDR3 is CSAPAGRGDNEQFF. Here the CDR3 DNA reads TGCAGTGCTCCGGCTGGCAGGGGTGACAATGAGCAGTTCTTC.

V and J are TRBV25-1 and TRBJ2-4, with a weak D call TRBD2 (5 bases). The end of the DNA aligns better with TRBJ2-7, so the J call may be wrong. The CDR3 contains 15 residues. Germline loops: CDR1 MGHDK, CDR2 SYGVNS. The CDR3 region is CASSAPRGRIGEQYF. As DNA, the CDR3 is TGTGCCAGCAGTGCTCCCCGAGGGAGAATTGGCGAGCAGTACTTC.

This clonotype was recorded a few times. The chain joins TRBV2 to TRBJ2-3; D unresolved. Germline CDR1 is SNHLY and CDR2 is FYNNEI. This CDR3 region has 15 residues. V lost 8 bases and J lost 3, with 18 bases in between. The chain's CDR3 is CASAPVALLTDTQYF. The CDR3 bases are TGTGCCAGCGCCCCGGTGGCTCTGTTAACAGATACGCAGTATTTT.

The genes are TRBV5-5 and TRBJ1-4; 7 bases map to TRBD1. The J segment lost 8 bases and the V segment lost 4 bases, leaving 11 bases of the junction unmatched. Looked up from germline, CDR1 is SGHKS and CDR2 is YYEKEE (reference sequence). This CDR3 spans 15 amino acids. CDR3 sequence reads: CASSLGGSASEKLFF. The CDR3 DNA sequence: TGTGCCAGCAGCCTAGGGGGCAGCGCGTCGGAAAAACTGTTTTTT.

This clonotype was seen more than once but under ten times. This chain joins TRBV20-1 and TRBJ1-2, with TRBD1 as a possible D gene (6 bases). Trimming pared 0 bases from V and 8 bases from J, leaving 16 bases between. The CDR3 has 14 residues. The germline V gene encodes CDR1 DFQATT and CDR2 SNEGSKA (reference sequence). This CDR3 reads CSARDFPGAGGYTF. The CDR3 DNA reads as TGCAGTGCTAGAGATTTTCCGGGGGCGGGGGGCTACACCTTC.

This clonotype has just one count. The V and J genes are TRBV20-1 and TRBJ2-5; no definite D call. Germline lookup yields CDR1 DFQATT and CDR2 SNEGSKA (reference sequence). Trimming took 6 bases from V and 5 from J, leaving 25 bases between them. CDR3 size: 16 residues. CDR3 nucleotides: TGCAGTGCCGAGATTCGTGCGAGGATGGGTTGGGAGACCCAGTACTTC. Protein product: CSAEIRARMGWETQYF.

The chain is built from TRBV6-2 or TRBV6-3 and TRBJ1-2; D gene uncertain. CDR3 length equals 13 residues. Per the germline V gene, CDR1 is MNHEY and CDR2 is SVGEGT. The V end was cut by 1 base, the J end by 6 bases, with 9 bases between. The CDR3 sequence: CASSYYPSNGYTF. In DNA form, the CDR3 reads TGTGCCAGCAGTTACTATCCAAGTAATGGCTACACCTTC.

This clonotype was counted between two and nine times. This chain connects TRBV28 to TRBJ2-7, with 8 bases lining up with TRBD1. Trimming removed 3 bases from V and 7 bases from J; junction bases left unmatched: 14. CDR1 MDHEN and CDR2 SYDVKM come from the germline V gene. The CDR3 covers 16 residues. In DNA form, the CDR3 reads TGTGCCAGCAGTTTCTCGGCGGGACAGGCTCTCCGGGAGCAGTACTTC. Amino acid sequence: CASSFSAGQALREQYF.